The text below deals with one TCR beta chain. The antigen is unknown. Germline loops: CDR1 SGHRS, CDR2 YFSETQ. The trim removed 2 bases at V and 2 bases at J, leaving 4 bases unmatched. The CDR3 runs 14 residues. The PCR employed 60 Vbeta primers together with 13 Jbeta primers. In the authors' workflow: Unique TCR beta chains totaled roughly 80 million in a later count, with roughly 11 million of them shared. Assay: immunoSEQ multiplex PCR; the TCRdb copy retains only in-frame clones and omits some. V, J and clone size are taken as reported in that table, and D and trimming were inferred from the DNA itself. The sample lists under 150,000 clones, 80% occurring once. The entry originates in a study of cytomegalovirus exposure and HLA in healthy donors. Study conclusions and caveats: Reportedly, diagnosis of cytomegalovirus status by the classifier showed high specificity and sensitivity.

This sequence was found in a woman aged 40 to 50 in good health and CMV-seronegative. What was sequenced was PBMCs. The gene calls are TRBV5-1 and TRBJ2-7; 7 bases fit TRBD2. The CDR3 loop is CASSFSGLTYEQYF. DNA for the CDR3: TGCGCCAGCAGCTTTAGCGGGCTTACCTACGAGCAGTACTTC.